Below, one T cell receptor beta chain is given with its context. As yet, its antigen is unknown. Clones were sequenced by immunoSEQ multiplex PCR, and TCRdb holds only the in-frame ones, with some missing. In the table there are 25,000 to 30,000 clones, more than 60% of which are singletons. The data were taken from a study of T cell clonotyping in hematopoietic cell transplantation. Study as a whole: Pretransplant recipient samples were taken after cytoreduction. Whole-study findings and limits: CD4 and CD8 repertoire contributions could not be separated without sorting. At the given depth, recipient repertoires were over 95% de novo clonotypes.

Described time point: recipient sample about 28 days before transplant, after cytoreduction. Recipient blood drawn about 28 days pretransplant and days 30, 100, 180 after. The sequence came from a woman aged 25-40 years with chronic myeloid leukemia. Some clones in this sample may be carry-over from other donors' samples. The sample here was peripheral blood mononuclear cells, taken before stem cell transplant.

CDR3 sequence reads: CASSEAGIGNQPQHF. CDR3 DNA sequence: TGTGCCAGCAGTGAAGCCGGGATTGGCAATCAGCCCCAGCATTTT. The chain joins TRBV2 to TRBJ1-5; D is unresolved. Germline V gene data show CDR1 as SNHLY and CDR2 as FYNNEI. V dropped 0 bases and J dropped 2 bases, with 8 bases sitting between them. This CDR3 is built from 15 residues.